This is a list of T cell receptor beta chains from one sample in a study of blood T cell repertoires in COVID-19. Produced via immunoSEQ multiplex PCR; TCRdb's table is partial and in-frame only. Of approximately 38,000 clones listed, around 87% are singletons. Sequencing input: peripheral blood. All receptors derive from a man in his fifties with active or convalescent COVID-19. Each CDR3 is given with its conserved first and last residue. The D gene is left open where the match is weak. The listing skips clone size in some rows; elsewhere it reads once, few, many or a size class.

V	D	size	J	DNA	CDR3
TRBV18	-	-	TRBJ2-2	TGTGCCAGCTCACCCCGGGAGATGAACACCGGGGAGCTGTTTTTT	CASSPREMNTGELFF
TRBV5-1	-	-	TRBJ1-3	TGCGCCAGCAGCTTGTCAGGTCCCGTGGCCGTGGACACCATATATTTT	CASSLSGPVAVDTIYF
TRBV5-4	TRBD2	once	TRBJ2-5	TGTGCCAGCGGGGGAATGGGGCCTACTAGCGGCGTAAAACAAGAGACCCAGTACTTC	CASGGMGPTSGVKQETQYF
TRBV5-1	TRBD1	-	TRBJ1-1	TGCGCCAGCAGCCCGGGGGACAGGAACGCTAACACTGAAGCTTTCTTT	CASSPGDRNANTEAFF
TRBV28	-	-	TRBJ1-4	TGTGCCAGCAGTCCCAGGCCGCCAGGTTTCCAGAATGAAAAACTGTTTTTT	CASSPRPPGFQNEKLFF
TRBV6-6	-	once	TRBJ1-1	TGTGCCAGCACTAACAGCTTTTTGAACACTGAAGCTTTCTTT	CASTNSFLNTEAFF
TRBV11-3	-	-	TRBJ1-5	TGTGCCAGCAGCTTAGTCCAACAGGCCCGGGGGAGCAATCAGCCCCAGCATTTT	CASSLVQQARGSNQPQHF
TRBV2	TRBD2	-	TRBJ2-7	TGTGCCAGCAGTCGACTAGCGGGGGACCCCATTCAGCAGTACTTC	CASSRLAGDPIQQYF
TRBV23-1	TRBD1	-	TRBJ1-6	TGCGCCAGCAGTCACCATACCGACAGGGTTGGGTCACCCCTCCACTTT	CASSHHTDRVGSPLHF
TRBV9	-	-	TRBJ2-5	TGTGCCAGCAGCTCCAGAGCCGCAGCAGGGTTAGAGACCCAGTACTTC	CASSSRAAAGLETQYF
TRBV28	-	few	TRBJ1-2	TGTGCCAGCAGTTTGAGGCTCTATGGCTACACCTTC	CASSLRLYGYTF
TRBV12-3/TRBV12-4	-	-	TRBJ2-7	TGTGCCAGCAGCGTAGACAGATCCTACGAGCAGTACTTC	CASSVDRSYEQYF
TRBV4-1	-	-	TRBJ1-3	TGCGCCAGCAGCCAAGATATGTCAGGGAGAAACACCATATATTTT	CASSQDMSGRNTIYF
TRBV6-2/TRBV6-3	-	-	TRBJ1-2	TGTGCCAGCAGCCGAGGACAGATTCGGTATGGCTACACCTTC	CASSRGQIRYGYTF